Below, 2 T cell receptor beta chains from the same sample are listed, as sequenced in a study of T cells in Graves' hyperthyroidism and ophthalmopathy. Researchers amplified the TCR beta CDR3 regions from RNA transcripts. A first-round RT-PCR of the TCR CDR3 used the HTBI primer set. One entry per CDR3 protein, called by TCRdb with MiXCR from the multiplex PCR reads. The sample holds fewer than 500,000 distinct CDR3 sequences, about 14% seen once. Sequences were obtained from blood. The receptors come from a man between 18 and 35 years old with Graves' ophthalmopathy.

This clonotype was detected ten times or more. The chain links TRBV20-1 to TRBJ1-1, with D perhaps TRBD1 (6 bases). Per the germline V gene, CDR1 is DFQATT and CDR2 is SNEGSKA (reference sequence). The CDR3 is 13 residues long. CDR3 bases: TGCAGATCGCACAGGGAGTTGAACACTGAAGCTTTCTTT. Its protein is CRSHRELNTEAFF.

The chain carries TRBV11-2 and TRBJ1-6; no reliable D call. This CDR3 comprises 16 residues. V dropped 2 bases and J dropped 5 bases, with 13 bases sitting between them. Looked up from germline, CDR1 is SGHAT and CDR2 is FQNNGV. CDR3 amino acids: CASSLPPAGDNSPLHF. The DNA for the CDR3 is TGTGCCAGCAGCTTACCCCCCGCAGGCGATAATTCACCCCTCCACTTT.